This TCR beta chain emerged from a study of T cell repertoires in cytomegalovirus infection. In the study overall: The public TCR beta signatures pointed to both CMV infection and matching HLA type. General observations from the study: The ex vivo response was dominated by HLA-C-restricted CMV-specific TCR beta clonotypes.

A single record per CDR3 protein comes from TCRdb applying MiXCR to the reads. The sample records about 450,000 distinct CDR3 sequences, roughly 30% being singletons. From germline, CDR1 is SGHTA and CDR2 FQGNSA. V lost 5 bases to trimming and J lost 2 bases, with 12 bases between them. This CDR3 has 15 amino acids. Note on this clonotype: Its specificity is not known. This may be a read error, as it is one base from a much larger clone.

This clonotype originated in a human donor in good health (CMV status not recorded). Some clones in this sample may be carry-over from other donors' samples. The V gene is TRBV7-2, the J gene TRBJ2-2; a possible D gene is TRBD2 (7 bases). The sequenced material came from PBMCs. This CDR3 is CASSNAGANTGELFF. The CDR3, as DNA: TGTGCCAGCAGCAACGCGGGGGCCAACACCGGGGAGCTGTTTTTT.